One sample yielded the 28 T cell receptor beta chains listed below, sequenced in a study of blood T cell repertoires in COVID-19. Using immunoSEQ multiplex PCR, the repertoire was profiled, and TCRdb retains in-frame clones only, with some absent. The sample consists of about 210,000 clones, 70% to 90% of them appearing once. The sample comprised PBMCs or T cells enriched from blood (not recorded which). The origin of the receptors is a woman in her thirties or forties in a cohort exposed to, infected with or recovered from COVID-19 (not recorded which).

This clone was recorded only once. The V gene is TRBV2, the J gene TRBJ1-1; 9 positions match TRBD1. CDR3 length equals 16 residues. Germline assignment: CDR1 SNHLY and CDR2 FYNNEI. V lost 4 bases and J lost 6; bases outside the gene matches: 12. The CDR3 spells CASSAGTGNIGAEAFF. CDR3 DNA sequence: TGTGCCAGCAGTGCCGGGACAGGGAATATAGGGGCTGAAGCTTTCTTT.

J is TRBJ1-4 and V is TRBV20-1, with D maybe TRBD1 (6 bases). The CDR3 runs 15 residues. Trimming took off 3 bases at V and 3 bases at J, with 14 bases between the two ends. Per germline, CDR1 DFQATT and CDR2 SNEGSKA (reference sequence). For the CDR3, the DNA is TGCAGTGCTAGTGTATGGACAGTCCCTAATGAAAAACTGTTTTTT. Its protein product is CSASVWTVPNEKLFF.

In regard to this clone: One end of the junction does not line up with germline, which may come from a read error. The CDR3, as DNA: TGTGCCAGCCGGGACAGGGTTTATAGTTCACCCCTCCACTTT. Its protein product is CASRDRVYSSPLHF. This chain joins TRBV2 and TRBJ1-6; TRBD1 agrees at 9 bases. The germline V gene has CDR1 SNHLY and CDR2 FYNNEI. The CDR3 covers 14 residues.

This clone was seen just once. The V call is TRBV7-9, the J call TRBJ1-5; 7 bases fit TRBD1. CDR1 SEHNR and CDR2 FQNEAQ come from the germline V gene (reference sequence). The CDR3 consists of 16 residues. The ends lost 5 bases at V and 5 bases at J; junction bases unmatched: 12. The CDR3 sequence is CASSPIDRVAHQPQHF. The CDR3 region has the DNA TGTGCCAGCAGCCCAATTGACAGGGTGGCTCATCAGCCCCAGCATTTT.

Here the CDR3 DNA reads TGTGCCAGCAGACTAGCGGGAGGGTATACGCAGTATTTT. Its translation: CASRLAGGYTQYF. This chain connects TRBV11-2 to TRBJ2-3; TRBD2 matches at 13 bases. Unmatched junction bases numbered 1, after V lost 6 bases and J lost 7 bases. The CDR3 spans 13 residues. Germline-derived CDR1 and CDR2 are SGHAT and FQNNGV.

J is TRBJ1-1 and V is TRBV27; TRBD1 might be the D (5 bases). Looked up from germline, CDR1 is MNHEY and CDR2 is SMNVEV (reference sequence). This CDR3 has 14 amino acids. V dropped 3 bases and J dropped 0 bases, with 8 bases sitting between them. This CDR3 reads CASSFRRVNTEAFF. CDR3 nucleotide sequence: TGTGCCAGCAGTTTCCGCAGGGTGAACACTGAAGCTTTCTTT.

The chain recombines TRBV25-1 with TRBJ2-5; 7 bases line up with TRBD1. The CDR3 runs to 15 residues. The ends lost 1 base at V and 1 base at J; junction bases unmatched: 3. The germline V gene has CDR1 MGHDK and CDR2 SYGVNS. The CDR3 DNA reads TGTGCCAGCAGTGAATCCCGGGACAGCCAAGAGACCCAGTACTTC. Protein sequence: CASSESRDSQETQYF.

The chain uses TRBV30 and TRBJ1-2; the D gene is possibly TRBD1 (6 bases). The CDR3 length is 11 residues. Trimming shortened V by 2 bases and J by 10 bases, and 11 bases separated the two germline ends. Germline values: CDR1 GTSNPN, CDR2 SVGIG (reference sequence). The CDR3 loop reads CAWSQGHDYTF. The CDR3 DNA reads as TGTGCCTGGAGTCAGGGGCATGACTACACCTTC.

The V call is TRBV7-9, the J call TRBJ1-3; tentative D call: TRBD1 (5 bases). Trimming removed 8 bases at V and 3 bases at J, with 14 bases between. The germline V gene has CDR1 SEHNR and CDR2 FQNEAQ (reference sequence). The CDR3 loop spans 14 amino acids. The CDR3 is CASGRGGRGNTIYF. In DNA form, the CDR3 reads TGTGCCAGCGGAAGGGGAGGACGTGGAAACACCATATATTTT.

The V call is TRBV4-1, the J call TRBJ2-7, with D perhaps matching TRBD2 (6 bases). Deletions cut 0 bases from V and 3 bases from J, with 9 bases between. Germline CDR1 MGHRA, CDR2 YSYEKL. The CDR3 covers 14 residues. The CDR3: CASSQDLSGYEQYF. Here the CDR3 DNA reads TGCGCCAGCAGCCAAGATCTTAGCGGCTACGAGCAGTACTTC.

V and J are TRBV10-3 and TRBJ1-3; D is possibly TRBD1 (5 bases). The ends were cut back, 2 bases at V and 0 bases at J, with 14 bases in the middle. Germline V lookup: CDR1 ENHRY, CDR2 SYGVKD. This CDR3 is built from 17 residues. CDR3 sequence: CAISERRGGNSGNTIYF. As DNA, the CDR3 is TGTGCCATCAGTGAGCGGAGGGGCGGAAACTCTGGAAACACCATATATTTT.

This chain links TRBV28 with TRBJ1-6; D may be TRBD1 (5 bases). The CDR3 has 12 residues. Germline CDR1 reads MDHEN; CDR2 reads SYDVKM. V was cut by 8 bases and J by 8 bases, with 10 bases left in between. CDR3 protein: CASQGSDSPLHF. The CDR3 DNA is TGTGCCAGCCAGGGCTCGGATTCACCCCTCCACTTT.

The chain links TRBV11-3 to TRBJ2-7, with a weak D call TRBD2 (5 bases). Trimming stripped 5 bases from V and 6 bases from J, with 14 bases between. The germline gives CDR1 SGHNT, CDR2 YENEEA. CDR3 size: 13 residues. As DNA, the CDR3 is TGTGCCAGCAGCGGAGGATCCTCCCTCGAGCAGTACTTC. Encoded protein: CASSGGSSLEQYF.

J is TRBJ1-2 and V is TRBV29-1; 8 bases are shared with TRBD1. Losses at the gene ends were 7 bases for V and 8 bases for J; bases not matched to a gene: 21. The CDR3 has 16 residues. CDR1 SQVTM and CDR2 ANQGSEA come from the germline V gene. As DNA, the CDR3 is TGCAGCGCTCCCGACAGGGGACGTTTTTACACAGGGGGCTACACCTTC. Encoded protein: CSAPDRGRFYTGGYTF.

The chain uses TRBV7-9 and TRBJ2-3, with 7 bases that match TRBD1. CDR3 length: 16 residues. Trimming cost V 0 bases and J 1 base; bases outside gene matches: 4. Germline assignment: CDR1 SEHNR and CDR2 FQNEAQ (reference sequence). For the CDR3, the DNA is TGTGCCAGCAGCTTAGCCGGACAGGTGCGCACAGATACGCAGTATTTT. It is translated as CASSLAGQVRTDTQYF.

V usage is TRBV5-6 and J usage is TRBJ1-1, with a weak D call TRBD1 (5 bases). The CDR3 has 13 residues. V was clipped by 4 bases and J by 3 bases, with 10 bases between them. In germline, CDR1 is SGHDT, CDR2 YYEEEE. CDR3: CASSMGLHTEAFF. The DNA of the CDR3 is TGTGCCAGCAGCATGGGACTGCACACTGAAGCTTTCTTT. Drawing the rest from reference TRBV5-6 and TRBJ1-1, the complete variable domain is DAGVTQSPTHLIKTRGQQVTLRCSPKSGHDTVSWYQQALGQGPQFIFQYYEEEERQRGNFPDRFSGHQFPNYSSELNVNALLLGDSALYLCASSMGLHTEAFFGQGTRLTVV.

This sequence joins TRBV13 and TRBJ2-1; 11 bases agree with TRBD2. Germline loops: CDR1 PRHDT, CDR2 FYEKMQ (reference sequence). Trimming removed 3 bases from V and 14 bases from J; junction bases left unmatched: 6. CDR3 length equals 13 residues. Written as DNA, the CDR3 is TGTGCCAGCAGCTTGACTAGCGGGGCCCCCAAGTTCTTC. The encoded protein is CASSLTSGAPKFF.

The rearrangement joins TRBV5-6 to TRBJ2-7; 8 bases fit TRBD1. This CDR3 spans 15 amino acids. The V gene end was trimmed by 1 base and the J gene end by 2 bases; junction bases not matched to a gene: 5. Germline V CDR1 and CDR2: SGHDT, YYEEEE. The CDR3 sequence is CASSLYRQGTYEQYF. For the CDR3, the DNA is TGTGCCAGCAGCTTGTACCGACAGGGGACCTACGAGCAGTACTTC.

The chain's CDR3 is CASSLTGPSGNTIYF. Written as DNA, the CDR3 is TGCGCCAGCAGCTTGACAGGCCCCTCTGGAAACACCATATATTTT. The V gene is TRBV5-1, the J gene TRBJ1-3; D may be TRBD1 (5 bases). The CDR3 length is 15 residues. V shed 1 base and J shed 0 bases, with 8 bases lying between them. Germline V lookup: CDR1 SGHRS, CDR2 YFSETQ.

J is TRBJ1-1 and V is TRBV6-5; D is perhaps TRBD1 (5 bases). Trimming removed 7 bases at V and 0 bases at J, with 9 bases between. This CDR3 contains 13 residues. Germline V gene lookup returns CDR1 MNHEY and CDR2 SVGAGI. The CDR3 DNA is TGTGCCAGCACGAGACAGTTGAACACTGAAGCTTTCTTT. It translates to CASTRQLNTEAFF.

This rearrangement joins TRBV3-1 (or the pseudogene TRBV3-2) to TRBJ2-2, with D maybe TRBD2 (5 bases). The CDR3 totals 14 residues. V dropped 2 bases and J dropped 7 bases, with 11 bases sitting between them. Per germline, CDR1 LGHDT and CDR2 YNNKEL (reference sequence). CDR3 region: CASSQRRGIGELFF. CDR3 in DNA: TGTGCCAGCAGCCAACGGAGAGGGATCGGGGAGCTGTTTTTT.

The chain recombines TRBV11-2 with TRBJ1-5; D remains ambiguous. Germline lookup yields CDR1 SGHAT and CDR2 FQNNGV. The CDR3 consists of 13 residues. V was clipped by 5 bases and J by 4 bases, with 9 bases between them. The CDR3 nucleotides are TGTGCCAGCAGCCCCGGGGTTAATCAGCCCCAGCATTTT. Protein product: CASSPGVNQPQHF.

CDR3 nucleotides: TGCGCCAGCAGCTCTGGACAGGGAGCGGCTGGAAACACCATATATTTT. Translating gives CASSSGQGAAGNTIYF. V usage is TRBV5-1 and J usage is TRBJ1-3; 8 bases are shared with TRBD1. Per germline, CDR1 SGHRS and CDR2 YFSETQ. The CDR3 is 16 amino acids. J gave up 2 bases and V 3 bases, and 7 bases lay outside the gene matches.

This clone came up a few times. The V gene is TRBV10-1, the J gene TRBJ2-2, with 9 bases matching TRBD2. This CDR3 spans 20 amino acids. With V trimmed by 3 bases and J by 4 bases, 18 bases remained unmatched. CDR1 is WNHNN and CDR2 is SYGVQD in the germline V gene (reference sequence). CDR3 nucleotide sequence: TGCGCCAGCAGTGATCGGTGGGCGGGAGGGCCGTGGAAGCCCACCGGGGAGCTGTTTTTT. The encoded protein is CASSDRWAGGPWKPTGELFF.

The CDR3 coding sequence is TGCGCCAGCAGCCAAGGGTCCAGCGGGACAGATACGCAGTATTTT. This sequence encodes CASSQGSSGTDTQYF. The J gene is TRBJ2-3, the V gene TRBV4-1; D may be TRBD2 (6 bases). V gave up 1 base and J gave up 3 bases, with 11 bases separating them. The CDR3 length is 15 residues. The germline gives CDR1 MGHRA, CDR2 YSYEKL.

This clone has more than one count but fewer than ten. V gene TRBV3-1 (or the pseudogene TRBV3-2) combines with J gene TRBJ2-1; D is ambiguous. Trimming cost V 6 bases and J 0 bases, with 12 bases left between them. The CDR3 consists of 15 residues. Germline CDR1 is LGHDT and CDR2 is YNNKEL (reference sequence). CDR3 DNA: TGTGCCAGCAGTCGTCCAGTCAGCTCCTACAATGAGCAGTTCTTC. Translation: CASSRPVSSYNEQFF.

The chain is built from TRBV7-9 and TRBJ2-1; D might be TRBD1 (6 bases). The germline V gene has CDR1 SEHNR and CDR2 FQNEAQ (reference sequence). The ends were cut back, 5 bases at V and 3 bases at J, with 14 bases in the middle. This CDR3 contains 15 residues. The CDR3, as DNA: TGTGCCAGCAGCCCGCCTGAACAGGGCTACAATGAGCAGTTCTTC. Encoded protein: CASSPPEQGYNEQFF.

The chain links TRBV9 to TRBJ1-5; D not certain. V lost 2 bases to trimming and J lost 9 bases, with 12 bases between them. Germline CDR1 is SGDLS and CDR2 is YYNGEE. The CDR3 extends over 13 amino acids. The CDR3 region has the DNA TGTGCCAGCAGCGTCGGGTACGTGGGGCCCCAGCATTTT. It encodes CASSVGYVGPQHF.